One sample yielded the 21 T cell receptor beta chains listed below, sequenced in a study of shared clonotypes between healthy human individuals. Using immunoSEQ multiplex PCR, the repertoire was profiled, and TCRdb retains in-frame clones only, with some absent. The sample holds under 850,000 clones, 72% seen once. The specimen sequenced was memory CD4+ T cells sorted from blood. The subset was: CD45RA-negative fraction. The source is a woman aged 25 to 39 in good health.

This clone has a single count. The CDR3 sequence is CASSLVGLAGYNEQFF. For the CDR3, the DNA is TGCGCCAGCAGCTTGGTCGGACTAGCGGGATACAATGAGCAGTTCTTC. The J gene is TRBJ2-1, the V gene TRBV5-1, with 12 bases that match TRBD2. Trimming removed 0 bases from V and 4 bases from J; junction bases left unmatched: 2. Germline V gene sequence: CDR1 SGHRS, CDR2 YFSETQ. This CDR3 comprises 16 residues. Using reference TRBV5-1 and TRBJ2-1 for the parts outside the CDR3, the full variable domain is KAGVTQTPRYLIKTRGQQVTLSCSPISGHRSVSWYQQTPGQGLQFLFEYFSETQRNKGNFPGRFSGRQFSNSRSEMNVSTLELGDSALYLCASSLVGLAGYNEQFFGPGTRLTVL.

The CDR3 spells CASSRDAQGGIQYF. The CDR3 coding sequence is TGTGCCAGCAGCCGGGACGCTCAAGGGGGCATTCAGTACTTC. The V call is TRBV6-6, the J call TRBJ2-4; TRBD1 might be the D (6 bases). The V end was cut by 6 bases, the J end by 9 bases, with 18 bases between. This CDR3 has 14 amino acids. Germline loops: CDR1 MNHNY, CDR2 SVGAGI (reference sequence).

Only a few counts were recorded for this clone. This sequence joins TRBV11-2 and TRBJ2-7; either TRBD1 or TRBD2 may fit D (5 bases each). The germline V and J ends were trimmed by 3 bases and 5 bases, with 11 bases remaining between them. The germline V gene has CDR1 SGHAT and CDR2 FQNNGV. The CDR3 runs 13 residues. The CDR3 sequence is CASSLRRGDEQYF. The CDR3 nucleotides are TGTGCCAGCAGCTTGAGGAGAGGGGACGAGCAGTACTTC.

The chain has TRBV28 and TRBJ1-4; D not resolved. Trimming removed 5 bases from V and 1 base from J, with 11 bases in between. The CDR3 is 15 amino acids. Germline V lookup: CDR1 MDHEN, CDR2 SYDVKM. The CDR3 here is CASSPRPGTNEKLFF. The CDR3 DNA sequence: TGTGCCAGCAGTCCCAGACCGGGAACTAATGAAAAACTGTTTTTT. The whole variable domain, remainder taken from reference TRBV28 and TRBJ1-4, is DVKVTQSSRYLVKRTGEKVFLECVQDMDHENMFWYRQDPGLGLRLIYFSYDVKMKEKGDIPEGYSVSREKKERFSLILESASTNQTSMYLCASSPRPGTNEKLFFGSGTQLSVL.

This chain connects TRBV5-1 to TRBJ2-3; 7 bases align to TRBD2. V lost 4 bases, J lost 3 bases, and 8 bases stayed unmatched. Per germline, CDR1 SGHRS and CDR2 YFSETQ. The CDR3 covers 15 residues. CDR3 DNA: TGCGCCAGCAGCGGAGGGAGGGCCGGGACAGATACGCAGTATTTT. It specifies CASSGGRAGTDTQYF. The full variable domain, its missing parts supplied by reference TRBV5-1 and TRBJ2-3, is KAGVTQTPRYLIKTRGQQVTLSCSPISGHRSVSWYQQTPGQGLQFLFEYFSETQRNKGNFPGRFSGRQFSNSRSEMNVSTLELGDSALYLCASSGGRAGTDTQYFGPGTRLTVL.

This rearrangement joins TRBV6-5 to TRBJ1-4; D not resolved. Trimming left V 5 bases short and J 7 bases short, with 14 bases between. Germline-derived CDR1 and CDR2 are MNHEY and SVGAGI. The CDR3 covers 14 residues. CDR3 in amino acids: CASSGRLGVEKLFF. DNA of the CDR3: TGTGCCAGCAGTGGAAGGCTCGGGGTTGAAAAACTGTTTTTT.

The V call is TRBV4-1, the J call TRBJ1-1; 7 nucleotides match TRBD1. Germline loops: CDR1 MGHRA, CDR2 YSYEKL. The CDR3 length is 20 residues. Trimming cost V 4 bases and J 0 bases; bases outside gene matches: 20. CDR3 nucleotides: TGCGCCAGCAGCCCGGGGGGGTGGTGGCCGGGACAGAAAATGAACACTGAAGCTTTCTTT. Translation gives CASSPGGWWPGQKMNTEAFF.

The V call is TRBV7-9, the J call TRBJ2-5, with 9 bases matching TRBD2. Germline V gives CDR1 SEHNR, CDR2 FQNEAQ (reference sequence). After removal of 3 bases from V and 5 bases from J, the junction contained 7 bases not matched to a gene. The CDR3 sequence is 15 residues long. The DNA for the CDR3 is TGTGCCAGCAGCTTCGCTAGCGGGAACGTGGAGACCCAGTACTTC. This gives the protein CASSFASGNVETQYF.

This rearrangement joins TRBV18 to TRBJ2-1; 11 bases align to TRBD1. In germline, CDR1 is KGHSH, CDR2 LQKENI. After removal of 3 bases from V and 5 bases from J, the junction contained 9 bases not matched to a gene. The CDR3 runs to 17 residues. CDR3 sequence (DNA): TGTGCCAGCTCACCTAGGACAGGGGGCGCGGGGAACAATGAGCAGTTCTTC. This gives the protein CASSPRTGGAGNNEQFF.

This clone was recorded a few times. The same CDR3 arises from other DNA sequences in this sample as well. The V call is TRBV5-1, the J call TRBJ2-1, with D possibly TRBD2 on 5 matching bases. Germline-derived CDR1 and CDR2 are SGHRS and YFSETQ. Trimming took off 1 base at V and 4 bases at J, with 9 bases between the two ends. The CDR3 totals 14 residues. The CDR3 DNA reads as TGCGCCAGCAGCTTGACTAGTGGTTACAATGAGCAGTTCTTC. This gives the protein CASSLTSGYNEQFF.

A few counts support this clone. The chain couples TRBV18 to TRBJ2-5, with TRBD1 matching over 8 bases. After removal of 5 bases from V and 5 bases from J, the junction contained 13 bases not matched to a gene. The germline V gene has CDR1 KGHSH and CDR2 LQKENI. CDR3 length equals 16 residues. This chain's CDR3 is CASSGQGAGGAETQYF. The DNA of the CDR3 is TGTGCCAGCTCAGGACAGGGAGCTGGTGGGGCGGAGACCCAGTACTTC.

V gene TRBV20-1 combines with J gene TRBJ1-1, with D hard to call. The CDR3 length is 11 residues. Germline values: CDR1 DFQATT, CDR2 SNEGSKA (reference sequence). This CDR3 reads CRTRVSQKAFF. The DNA for the CDR3 is TGCAGAACAAGAGTATCTCAGAAAGCTTTCTTT.

This sequence joins TRBV9 and TRBJ2-3; perhaps TRBD1 as D (5 bases). The CDR3 has 15 residues. Trimming took off 3 bases at V and 0 bases at J, with 11 bases between the two ends. The germline gives CDR1 SGDLS, CDR2 YYNGEE. CDR3 bases: TGTGCCAGCAGCGGTCAACAGGCTAGCACAGATACGCAGTATTTT. Translation: CASSGQQASTDTQYF.

The rearrangement uses TRBV2 and TRBJ1-2, with D unclear. The CDR3 spans 13 residues. V lost 9 bases and J 8 bases, leaving 19 bases between the germline ends. CDR1 SNHLY and CDR2 FYNNEI come from the germline V gene. CDR3 amino acids: CASSPDGVSGYTF. Written as DNA, the CDR3 is TGTGCCAGTTCCCCGGACGGGGTGAGCGGCTACACCTTC.

This clone was found once. The chain carries TRBV7-9 and TRBJ1-1; no definite D call. CDR1 and CDR2 from the germline V gene are SEHNR and FQNEAQ (reference sequence). This CDR3 is built from 13 residues. Trimming cost V 5 bases and J 0 bases, with 7 bases left between them. The CDR3 here is CASSKDMNTEAFF. CDR3 DNA: TGTGCCAGCAGCAAAGATATGAACACTGAAGCTTTCTTT.

CDR3 sequence (DNA): TGTGCCAGCAGCTTGAGTGAGGCTAATGAAAAACTGTTTTTT. Protein: CASSLSEANEKLFF. The gene calls are TRBV7-8 and TRBJ1-4, with D hard to call. Germline lookup yields CDR1 SGHVS and CDR2 FQNEAQ. The CDR3 has 14 residues. The V gene lost 3 bases and the J gene lost 3 bases, with 8 bases spanning the gap.

This chain joins TRBV28 and TRBJ2-7, with D possibly matching TRBD1 (6 bases). The V gene lost 1 base and the J gene lost 2 bases, with 21 bases spanning the gap. The CDR3 is made up of 18 amino acids. Germline values: CDR1 MDHEN, CDR2 SYDVKM. Written as DNA, the CDR3 is TGTGCCAGCAGTTTATCCTCGACCGGGACAAAGGTAACCTACGAGCAGTACTTC. Protein product: CASSLSSTGTKVTYEQYF.

This clone was seen once. This chain connects TRBV5-4 to TRBJ2-3; unclear D gene. CDR3 length: 16 residues. V was shortened by 1 base and J by 0 bases, with 12 bases between the two germline ends. Germline CDR1 reads SGHNT; CDR2 reads YYREEE (reference sequence). CDR3 coding DNA: TGTGCCAGCAGCTTGAAAAGAGCCTCTAGCACAGATACGCAGTATTTT. The encoded protein is CASSLKRASSTDTQYF.

The J gene is TRBJ2-3, the V gene TRBV14; tentatively, D is TRBD2 (5 bases). Germline lookup yields CDR1 SGHDN and CDR2 FVKESK. The CDR3 totals 14 residues. Trimming removed 0 bases at V and 8 bases at J, with 12 bases between. CDR3 protein: CASSQDWEFGTQYF. CDR3 DNA sequence: TGTGCCAGCAGCCAAGATTGGGAGTTCGGTACGCAGTATTTT.

The chain combines TRBV18 with TRBJ1-2; 9 nucleotides line up with TRBD1. J gave up 2 bases and V 6 bases, and 13 bases lay outside the gene matches. The CDR3 is made up of 17 amino acids. The V gene's germline CDR1 is KGHSH and CDR2 LQKENI. CDR3 sequence reads: CASSIPGRQGVNYGYTF. The CDR3, as DNA: TGTGCCAGCTCCATCCCGGGTCGACAGGGGGTGAACTATGGCTACACCTTC.

The J gene is TRBJ2-1, the V gene TRBV6-5; the match to TRBD1 covers 10 bases. Trimming removed 7 bases from V and 8 bases from J; junction bases left unmatched: 5. The CDR3 loop spans 13 amino acids. Per the germline V gene, CDR1 is MNHEY and CDR2 is SVGAGI. The CDR3 loop is CASKGDRGHEQFF. CDR3 coding DNA: TGTGCCAGCAAGGGGGACAGGGGCCATGAGCAGTTCTTC.